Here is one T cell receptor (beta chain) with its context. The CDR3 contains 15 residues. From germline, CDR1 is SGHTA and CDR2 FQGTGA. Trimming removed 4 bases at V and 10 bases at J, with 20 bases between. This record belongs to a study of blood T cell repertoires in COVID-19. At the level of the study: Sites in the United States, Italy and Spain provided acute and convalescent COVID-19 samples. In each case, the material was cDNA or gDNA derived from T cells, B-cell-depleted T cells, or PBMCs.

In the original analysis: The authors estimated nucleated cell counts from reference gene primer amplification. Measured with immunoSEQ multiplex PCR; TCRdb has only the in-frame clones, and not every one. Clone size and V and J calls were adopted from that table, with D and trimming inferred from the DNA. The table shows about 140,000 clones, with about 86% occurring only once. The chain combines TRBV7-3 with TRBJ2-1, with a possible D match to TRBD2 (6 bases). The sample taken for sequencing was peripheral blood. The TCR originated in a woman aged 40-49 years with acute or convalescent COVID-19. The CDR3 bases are TGTGCCAGCAGCTCAATTGGGGCGGGGCAACAGGAGCAGTTCTTC. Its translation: CASSSIGAGQQEQFF.